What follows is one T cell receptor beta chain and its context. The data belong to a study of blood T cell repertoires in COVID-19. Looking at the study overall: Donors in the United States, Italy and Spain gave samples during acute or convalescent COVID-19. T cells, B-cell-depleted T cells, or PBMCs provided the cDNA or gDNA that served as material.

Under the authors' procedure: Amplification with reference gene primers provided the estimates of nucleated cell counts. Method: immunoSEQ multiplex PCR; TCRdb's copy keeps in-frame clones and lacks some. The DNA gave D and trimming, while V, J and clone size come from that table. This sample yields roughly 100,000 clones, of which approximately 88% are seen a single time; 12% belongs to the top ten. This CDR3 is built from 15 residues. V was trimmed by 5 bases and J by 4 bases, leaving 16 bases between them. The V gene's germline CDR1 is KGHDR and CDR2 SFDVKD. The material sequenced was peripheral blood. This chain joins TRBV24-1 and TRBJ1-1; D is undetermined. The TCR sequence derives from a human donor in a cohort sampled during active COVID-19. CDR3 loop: CATSVTPAGCTEAFF. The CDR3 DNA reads TGTGCCACCAGTGTTACTCCCGCGGGGTGCACTGAAGCTTTCTTT.